This TCR beta chain comes out of a study of shared clonotypes between healthy human individuals (dated by TCRdb to 2020 to 2022). Study-wide context: A few men and a couple of women, aged 18 to 49 years, made up the cohort. For each donor, CD4 naive and CD4 memory were each given three plates, CD8 naive was given two plates, and CD8 memory was given one plate. The study deeply sequenced blood TCR repertoires of several healthy adults to estimate repertoire size and the extent of clonotype sharing between individuals. To increase sequencing depth and limit assay-specific biases, different laboratories used diverse techniques to prepare libraries and sequence TCR repertoires. Between about 0.85 and 10 billion PBMCs per donor were obtained by leukapheresis.

Results the study describes overall, beyond this receptor: Rarefaction of sorted-subset datasets indicated incomplete sequencing despite the large sequencing depth. Naive subsets generally had larger estimated clonotype richness than memory subsets. Pairwise subsampling led to the expectation that sequencing depth would affect the degree of clonotype sharing among donors. Clonotypes shared by all four sorted-subset donors showed higher generation probabilities than non-shared clonotypes. Across a few donors, about 5.2% of naive CD4, approximately 3.5% of naive CD8, around 2.5% of memory CD4, and 0.4% of memory CD8 clonotypes were shared. Because the study included a small number of donors, the genetic and exposure-history diversity represented was limited. Only blood was sampled, and tissue TCR repertoires likely differ from those in blood.

TCR CDR3 regions were amplified from genomic DNA by multiplex PCR using the deep immunoSEQ assay. For each cell subset, the extracted genomic DNA was distributed evenly across all wells of several immunoSEQ 96-well plates, and each plate served as one replicate. For sorted subsets, 200 ng of genomic DNA, equivalent to 25,000 to 35,000 T cell genomes, went into each replicate PCR. The purified libraries were quantified using a Qubit 3.0 fluorometer, sized with a Bioanalyzer 2100, and then quantified again using the KAPA Library Quantification kit. Each immunoSEQ 96-well plate was sequenced on its own single-read 150-cycle Illumina NextSeq 550 flow cell. In the source study's methods: Because only junctional sequences without quality scores were contained in the immunoSEQ output, filtering matching that applied to full-length reads could not be performed. To assign V/J genes and CDR3, sequences were annotated using PyIR, a Python wrapper for IgBLAST v1.9, with IMGT germline references. Reads were removed for weak V/J assignments (E-value above 1e-6), missing CDR3, stop codons, out-of-frame junctions, or ambiguous translated residues. A V3J clonotype was defined by an identical inferred V gene, J gene, and CDR3 amino acid sequence. The percentage overlap between two repertoires was calculated by dividing the number of shared unique clonotypes by the size of the smaller repertoire. Three approaches were used to assess repertoire richness: RTK rarefaction, the Chao1 estimator, and Recon v2.1 estimates of unobserved clonotypes. Generation probabilities were computed with OLGA for all TCRbeta clonotypes obtained by the gDNA method from a handful of donors. Here the immuneACCESS table is served through TCRdb, limited to in-frame sequences with V and J called. Missing clones are a known gap in these copies; in checked studies unresolved V genes cover under half, and the rest lacks a known reason. V and J calls and clone size are as listed in that table; D and trimming were resolved from the DNA. For this sample there are approximately 980,000 clones; approximately 80% appear just once. The ten largest clones represent approximately 1.5% of the sample.

Donors were healthy HIV-negative adults with no recently reported acute infections or vaccinations. All donors were Caucasian adults living in Nashville, Tennessee, USA. Magnetic negative selection was used to enrich CD4+ T cells, after which naive cells were positively selected on CD45RA and the negative fraction became the memory subset. After blood collection by leukapheresis, PBMCs were isolated using Ficoll-Histopaque density gradient centrifugation and then cryopreserved in the vapor phase of liquid nitrogen. Purity and quantity of every magnetically sorted T cell population were checked by analytical flow cytometry. Genomic DNA was isolated from every sorted fraction and measured by UV absorbance on a Nanodrop 2000c. Concerning this clone: This receptor's antigen is unknown. The input lacks base qualities; no much larger clone sits a single base away.

The source is a man aged 18 to 29 in good health. The material sequenced was memory CD4+ T cells sorted from blood. The meaning of the sample's cell subset or site label: CD45RA-negative fraction.

The CDR3 loop reads CASSDSSAGELFF. The base sequence is TGTGCCAGTAGTGACAGCTCCGCCGGGGAGCTGTTTTTT. The chain was built from TRBV19 and TRBJ2-2, and the D gene may be TRBD1, 5 bases matching. From its cysteine to its phenylalanine, the CDR3 spans 13 amino acids. Of all the DNA, just the CDR3 is kept, 39 bases in frame from base 1. Sequences LNHDA (CDR1) and SQIVND (CDR2) are obtained from the germline V gene (reference sequence). A distance of 10 bases separates the germline ends of V and J, which lose 5 bases and 6 bases respectively.